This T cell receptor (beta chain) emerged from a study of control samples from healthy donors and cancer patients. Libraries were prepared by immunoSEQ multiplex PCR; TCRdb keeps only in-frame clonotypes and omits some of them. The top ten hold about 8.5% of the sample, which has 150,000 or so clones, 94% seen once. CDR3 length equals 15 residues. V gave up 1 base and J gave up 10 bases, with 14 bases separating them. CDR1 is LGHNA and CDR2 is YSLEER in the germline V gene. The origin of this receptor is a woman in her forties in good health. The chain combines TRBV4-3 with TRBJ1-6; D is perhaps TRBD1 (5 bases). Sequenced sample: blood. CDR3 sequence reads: CASSQAGRVGSPLHF. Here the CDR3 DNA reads TGCGCCAGCAGCCAAGCTGGCAGGGTTGGCTCACCCCTCCACTTT.